The 23 T cell receptor beta chains below all came from one sample that was sequenced in a study of T cell responses to AZD1222 COVID-19 vaccine. Assay used: immunoSEQ multiplex PCR; TCRdb lists only in-frame clones, some missing. The data hold 130,000 or so clones, with 94% observed a single time. The specimen comprised peripheral blood, sampled on day 0 of AZD1222 vaccination. The receptors shown here come from an adult in good health.

The rearrangement uses TRBV30 and TRBJ2-5; 7 bases map to TRBD2. The junction had 6 bases not matched to a gene; V was cut back by 0 bases and J by 5 bases. Per the germline V gene, CDR1 is GTSNPN and CDR2 is SVGIG (reference sequence). The CDR3 has 14 residues. The CDR3 reads CAWSVGLDLETQYF. The CDR3 bases are TGTGCCTGGAGTGTCGGACTAGATTTGGAGACCCAGTACTTC.

This chain connects TRBV10-3 to TRBJ1-1; D gene ambiguous. Deletions cut 10 bases from V and 4 bases from J, with 13 bases between. The CDR3 spans 12 residues. The germline V gene has CDR1 ENHRY and CDR2 SYGVKD. The CDR3 region has the DNA TGTGCCACGGCGGTTTCTGGCACTGAAGCTTTCTTT. It is translated as CATAVSGTEAFF.

This chain uses TRBV7-9 with TRBJ2-3; the D gene could be TRBD1 or TRBD2 (6 bases each). The CDR3 extends over 16 amino acids. CDR1 and CDR2 from the germline V gene are SEHNR and FQNEAQ (reference sequence). The V end lost 2 bases, the J end lost 4 bases, and 16 bases lay between the germline ends. The chain's CDR3 is CASSLPPGRGADTQYF. The CDR3, as DNA: TGTGCCAGCAGCTTACCTCCCGGTAGGGGGGCAGATACGCAGTATTTT.

V is TRBV7-9 and J is TRBJ1-1, with D possibly TRBD1 on 5 matching bases. Germline loops: CDR1 SEHNR, CDR2 FQNEAQ (reference sequence). The V end was cut by 5 bases, the J end by 1 base, with 8 bases between. The CDR3 sequence is 13 residues long. CDR3 DNA sequence: TGTGCCAGCAGCCGCAGGGAGAACACTGAAGCTTTCTTT. As protein: CASSRRENTEAFF.

This clone was detected only once. CDR3 residues: CATSGFKVVRNTIYF. CDR3 bases: TGTGCCACCAGTGGTTTTAAGGTTGTGAGGAACACCATATATTTT. J is TRBJ1-3 and V is TRBV24-1, with D unresolved. CDR3 length: 15 amino acids. Trimming took 5 bases from V and 7 from J, leaving 17 bases between them. Germline CDR1 and CDR2: KGHDR and SFDVKD.

The J gene is TRBJ1-1, the V gene TRBV6-5; no definite D call. Germline V gene lookup returns CDR1 MNHEY and CDR2 SVGAGI. The CDR3 runs to 15 residues. With 6 bases removed from V and 2 bases from J, the gap between germline ends came to 16 bases. The DNA for the CDR3 is TGTGCCAGCAGCCCGACTATTGGGGTAAACACTGAAGCTTTCTTT. Its protein is CASSPTIGVNTEAFF.

This chain joins TRBV29-1 and TRBJ2-1; possibly TRBD2 for D (5 bases). The V end lost 7 bases, the J end lost 1 base, and 11 bases lay between the germline ends. The CDR3 covers 13 residues. Germline-derived CDR1 and CDR2 are SQVTM and ANQGSEA. The CDR3 loop is CSAPGLSYNEQFF. The CDR3 DNA is TGCAGCGCCCCGGGGTTGTCCTACAATGAGCAGTTCTTC.

This chain links TRBV11-2 with TRBJ1-4; weak D call: TRBD1 (5 bases). The CDR3 length is 14 residues. Trimming left V 1 base short and J 10 bases short, with 13 bases between. The V gene's germline CDR1 is SGHAT and CDR2 FQNNGV. CDR3 sequence: CASSLAGGGRKLFF. The CDR3 DNA is TGTGCCAGCAGCTTAGCGGGGGGAGGGAGAAAACTGTTTTTT.

The V gene is TRBV11-2, the J gene TRBJ2-5, with no clear D. The germline gives CDR1 SGHAT, CDR2 FQNNGV. With 3 bases removed from V and 5 bases from J, the gap between germline ends came to 7 bases. This CDR3 comprises 12 residues. DNA of the CDR3: TGTGCCAGCAGCTTGCTCGAGGAGACCCAGTACTTC. As protein: CASSLLEETQYF.

The table lists this clone with a count of one. The chain is built from TRBV29-1 and TRBJ2-1, with 10 bases aligning to TRBD2. The germline V gene encodes CDR1 SQVTM and CDR2 ANQGSEA. The CDR3 spans 15 residues. V dropped 1 base and J dropped 8; count of bases not matched to a gene: 8. The CDR3 sequence is CSVEAQAGGPYEQFF. The CDR3 DNA follows: TGCAGCGTTGAAGCCCAAGCGGGAGGGCCCTATGAGCAGTTCTTC.

CDR3: CASSLGDRNYGYTF. The DNA for the CDR3 is TGTGCCAGCAGCTTGGGGGATCGTAACTATGGCTACACCTTC. This rearrangement joins TRBV5-5 to TRBJ1-2; D not certain. Trimming took 0 bases from V and 1 from J, leaving 7 bases between them. CDR1 and CDR2 (germline): SGHKS, YYEKEE (reference sequence). The CDR3 length is 14 residues. Combining the CDR3 with reference TRBV5-5 and TRBJ1-2 gives the whole variable domain DAGVTQSPTHLIKTRGQQVTLRCSPISGHKSVSWYQQVLGQGPQFIFQYYEKEERGRGNFPDRFSARQFPNYSSELNVNALLLGDSALYLCASSLGDRNYGYTFGSGTRLTVV.

In this sample, this clone turned up once. DNA for the CDR3: TGTGCCAGCAAGAGCGGTACGAACACCGGGGAGCTGTTTTTT. Protein: CASKSGTNTGELFF. V usage is TRBV21-1 and J usage is TRBJ2-2; TRBD2 reflects the table's D call only, with no check against the DNA. TRBV21-1 is a known pseudogene. The CDR3 is 14 amino acids.

The rearrangement links TRBV7-2 to TRBJ2-4; 12 positions match TRBD2. The CDR3 loop spans 16 amino acids. Germline CDR1 SGHTA, CDR2 FQGNSA. V trimming: 0 bases; J trimming: 8 bases; junction bases outside the gene matches: 5. The CDR3 sequence: CASSLAASGRADIQYF. The CDR3 DNA reads TGTGCCAGCAGCTTAGCCGCTAGCGGGAGGGCCGACATTCAGTACTTC. The complete variable domain, with remaining parts taken from reference TRBV7-2 and TRBJ2-4, reads GAGVSQSPSNKVTEKGKDVELRCDPISGHTALYWYRQSLGQGLEFLIYFQGNSAPDKSGLPSDRFSAERTGGSVSTLTIQRTQQEDSAVYLCASSLAASGRADIQYFGAGTRLSVL.

The CDR3 here is CASSPRQSNEKLFF. The CDR3 nucleotides read TGTGCCAGCTCACCCCGACAGTCTAATGAAAAACTGTTTTTT. This chain uses TRBV18 with TRBJ1-4, with a weak D call TRBD1 (5 bases). V gave up 3 bases and J gave up 3 bases, with 8 bases separating them. Germline CDR1 KGHSH, CDR2 LQKENI. CDR3 length: 14 amino acids.

The chain recombines TRBV28 with TRBJ1-4; 7 nucleotides line up with TRBD1. J gave up 13 bases and V 3 bases, and 14 bases lay outside the gene matches. Germline loops: CDR1 MDHEN, CDR2 SYDVKM. This CDR3 comprises 15 residues. This CDR3 reads CASSFKGQDLRGLFF. DNA for the CDR3: TGTGCCAGCAGTTTCAAAGGACAGGACCTCCGGGGACTGTTTTTT. The whole variable domain, remainder taken from reference TRBV28 and TRBJ1-4, is DVKVTQSSRYLVKRTGEKVFLECVQDMDHENMFWYRQDPGLGLRLIYFSYDVKMKEKGDIPEGYSVSREKKERFSLILESASTNQTSMYLCASSFKGQDLRGLFFGSGTQLSVL.

The gene calls are TRBV24-1 and TRBJ1-2; D is unclear. The CDR3 is made up of 11 amino acids. The germline gives CDR1 KGHDR, CDR2 SFDVKD. V lost 7 bases and J lost 6, with 8 bases in between. The CDR3 DNA reads as TGTGCCACCAGGGGATCTGATGGCTACACCTTC. Translated: CATRGSDGYTF.

The chain joins TRBV5-1 to TRBJ2-2, with 7 bases aligning to TRBD2. The CDR3 extends over 16 amino acids. Germline lookup yields CDR1 SGHRS and CDR2 YFSETQ. V gave up 1 base and J gave up 2 bases; unmatched junction bases: 5. The chain's CDR3 is CASSLLASGNTGELFF. CDR3 in DNA: TGCGCCAGCAGCTTGTTGGCTAGCGGAAACACCGGGGAGCTGTTTTTT. Combining the CDR3 with reference TRBV5-1 and TRBJ2-2 gives the whole variable domain KAGVTQTPRYLIKTRGQQVTLSCSPISGHRSVSWYQQTPGQGLQFLFEYFSETQRNKGNFPGRFSGRQFSNSRSEMNVSTLELGDSALYLCASSLLASGNTGELFFGEGSRLTVL.

This sequence joins TRBV28 and TRBJ1-2; D unclear. CDR1 and CDR2 from the germline V gene are MDHEN and SYDVKM. Trimming took 6 bases from V and 3 from J, leaving 11 bases between them. The CDR3 covers 13 residues. The CDR3 nucleotides are TGTGCCAGCAGCCCAGTGGAGGACTATGGCTACACCTTC. It translates to CASSPVEDYGYTF.

The CDR3 here is CATRTDRNTEAFF. CDR3 DNA sequence: TGCGCCACCCGAACGGACAGGAACACTGAAGCTTTCTTT. The chain recombines TRBV5-1 with TRBJ1-1; possibly TRBD1 for D (6 bases). This CDR3 region has 13 residues. Germline loops: CDR1 SGHRS, CDR2 YFSETQ. V lost 9 bases to trimming and J lost 1 base, with 13 bases between them. Looking up the rest from reference TRBV5-1 and TRBJ1-1 gives the full variable domain: KAGVTQTPRYLIKTRGQQVTLSCSPISGHRSVSWYQQTPGQGLQFLFEYFSETQRNKGNFPGRFSGRQFSNSRSEMNVSTLELGDSALYLCATRTDRNTEAFFGQGTRLTVV.

This sequence joins TRBV10-3 and TRBJ2-7; no definite D call. This CDR3 has 9 residues. Germline values: CDR1 ENHRY, CDR2 SYGVKD. V was cut by 9 bases and J by 3 bases, with 3 bases left in between. CDR3 sequence reads: CAIYYEQYF. In nucleotides, the CDR3 is TGTGCCATTTACTACGAGCAGTACTTC.

The chain uses TRBV15 and TRBJ2-5, with 7 bases that match TRBD1. Germline values: CDR1 LNHNV, CDR2 YYDKDF (reference sequence). The CDR3 length is 15 residues. V lost 1 base, J lost 1 base, and 3 bases stayed unmatched. CDR3 amino acids: CATSRGYRGQETQYF. In DNA form, the CDR3 reads TGTGCCACCAGCAGAGGTTACAGGGGCCAAGAGACCCAGTACTTC. The whole variable domain, remainder taken from reference TRBV15 and TRBJ2-5, is DAMVIQNPRYQVTQFGKPVTLSCSQTLNHNVMYWYQQKSSQAPKLLFHYYDKDFNNEADTPDNFQSRRPNTSFCFLDIRSPGLGDTAMYLCATSRGYRGQETQYFGPGTRLLVL.

The CDR3 protein is CAIPPPGSSNQPQHF. CDR3 in DNA: TGTGCCATCCCTCCTCCAGGGAGTAGCAATCAGCCCCAGCATTTT. J is TRBJ1-5 and V is TRBV21-1. TRBV21-1 is classified as a pseudogene. The CDR3 consists of 15 residues.

The chain is built from TRBV10-3 and TRBJ1-6; D is unresolved. In germline, CDR1 is ENHRY, CDR2 SYGVKD. Trimming stripped 3 bases from V and 4 bases from J, with 4 bases between. The CDR3 length is 13 residues. The CDR3 sequence: CAISDRYNSPLHF. CDR3 coding DNA: TGTGCCATCAGTGACAGATATAATTCACCCCTCCACTTT.